The source of this T cell receptor (beta chain) is a study of blood T cell repertoires in COVID-19 (dated by TCRdb to 2020 to 2022). As for the study more broadly: Samples from collaborators originated in the United States, Italy and Spain and spanned both the acute and convalescent phases of COVID-19. Where available, HLA class I and class II types were obtained from metadata supplied by the sample provider rather than from assay-based typing. The prospective study material was composed of cDNA or gDNA derived from T cells, B-cell-depleted T cells, or PBMCs. The samples were drawn from the first 160 participants of the ongoing ImmuneRACE study and from 1,254 subjects provided by 6 global collaborators. Nearly every sample came with metadata listing a de-identified subject ID, COVID-19 status, age in years and sex. The repertoires were released in a freely available public database meant as a resource for research on the immune response to SARS-CoV-2. The dataset comprised deeply sampled blood TCRbeta repertoires from subjects exposed to, actively infected with, or recovered from COVID-19. Results the study describes overall, beyond this receptor: The amount of clinical and demographic metadata varied by source and participant and was provided uncurated.

TCRbeta CDR3 regions were amplified from genomic DNA using the immunoSEQ Assay, a bias-controlled multiplex PCR. On the authors' methods: The number of nucleated cells in each sample was estimated from the amplification of reference gene primers within the assay. To quantify the absolute abundance of each unique TCRbeta CDR3 rearrangement, sequence reads were collapsed and filtered. Productive Simpson clonality was computed per sample as the square root of Simpson's diversity index over productive rearrangements. TCRdb mirrors the immuneACCESS table, restricted to in-frame sequences. Some clones are absent from its copies; in checked studies, under half trace to an unresolved V gene, and the reason for the others is unknown. V and J calls and clone size follow that table, whereas D and trimming were derived from the DNA. This sample comprises about 160,000 clones, roughly four fifths of them detected only once. The top ten constitute roughly 19% of the sample.

Collaborating institutions collected whole blood in K2EDTA tubes following their own protocols. Collaborator samples were shipped for TCRbeta analysis as frozen whole blood, isolated PBMCs, or DNA extracted from either sample type. Worth noting for this clone: It lacks a known antigen. No much larger clonotype is one base removed from it; base qualities were not supplied.

The CDR3 spans 16 residues, from the cysteine through the phenylalanine. The entry retains the CDR3 DNA only, 48 bases that are in frame from base 1. For this chain, trimming is 0 bases at the V end and 1 base at the J end, and the number of junction bases without a gene match is 7. CDR1 SGHRS and CDR2 YFSETQ were looked up in the germline V gene. The sequencing input was peripheral blood. The sequence joins TRBV5-1 to TRBJ2-7, and 7 junction bases match TRBD1. The sequence derives from a woman at least 80 years old with acute or convalescent COVID-19. The DNA reads TGCGCCAGCAGCTTGGTGACAGGGAAGATGTCCTACGAGCAGTACTTC. It is translated as CASSLVTGKMSYEQYF.